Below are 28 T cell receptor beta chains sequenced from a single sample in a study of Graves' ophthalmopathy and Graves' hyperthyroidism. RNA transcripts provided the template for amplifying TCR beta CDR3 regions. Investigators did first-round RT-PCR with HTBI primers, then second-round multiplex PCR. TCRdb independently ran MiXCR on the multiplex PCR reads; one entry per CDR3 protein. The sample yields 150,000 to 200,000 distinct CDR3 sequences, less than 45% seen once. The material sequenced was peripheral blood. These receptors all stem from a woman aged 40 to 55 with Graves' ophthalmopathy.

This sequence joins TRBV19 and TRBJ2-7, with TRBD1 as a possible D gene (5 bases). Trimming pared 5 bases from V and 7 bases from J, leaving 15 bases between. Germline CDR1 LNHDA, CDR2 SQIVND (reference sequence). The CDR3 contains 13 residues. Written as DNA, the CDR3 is TGTGCCAGTAGTGCCACAGGTCTTGGGGAGCAGTACTTC. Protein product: CASSATGLGEQYF.

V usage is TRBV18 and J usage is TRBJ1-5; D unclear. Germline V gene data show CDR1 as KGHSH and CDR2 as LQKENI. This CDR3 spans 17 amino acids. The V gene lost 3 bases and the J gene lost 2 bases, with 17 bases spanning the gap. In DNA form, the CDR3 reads TGTGCCAGCTCACCGCAGGACCCACTAGCAGGCAATCAGCCCCAGCATTTT. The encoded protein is CASSPQDPLAGNQPQHF. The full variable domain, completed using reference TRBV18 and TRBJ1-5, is NAGVMQNPRHLVRRRGQEARLRCSPMKGHSHVYWYRQLPEEGLKFMVYLQKENIIDESGMPKERFSAEFPKEGPSILRIQQVVRGDSAAYFCASSPQDPLAGNQPQHFGDGTRLSIL.

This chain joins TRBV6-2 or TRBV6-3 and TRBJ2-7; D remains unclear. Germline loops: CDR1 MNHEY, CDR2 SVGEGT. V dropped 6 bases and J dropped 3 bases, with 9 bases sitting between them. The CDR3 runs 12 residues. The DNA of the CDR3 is TGTGCCAGCAGCCACATCGTCTACGAGCAGTACTTC. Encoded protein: CASSHIVYEQYF.

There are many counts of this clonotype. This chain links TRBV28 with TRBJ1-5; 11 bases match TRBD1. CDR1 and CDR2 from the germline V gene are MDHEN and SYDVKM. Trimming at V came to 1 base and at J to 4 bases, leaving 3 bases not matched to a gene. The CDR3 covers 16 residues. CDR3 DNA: TGTGCCAGCAGTTTATCGGACAGGGGGCTAAATCAGCCCCAGCATTTT. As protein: CASSLSDRGLNQPQHF.

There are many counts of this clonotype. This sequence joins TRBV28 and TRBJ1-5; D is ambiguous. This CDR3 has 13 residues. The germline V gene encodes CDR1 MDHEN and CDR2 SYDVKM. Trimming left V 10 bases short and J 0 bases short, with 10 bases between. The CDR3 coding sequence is TGTGCCACCGCTCGGAATAGCAATCAGCCCCAGCATTTT. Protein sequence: CATARNSNQPQHF.

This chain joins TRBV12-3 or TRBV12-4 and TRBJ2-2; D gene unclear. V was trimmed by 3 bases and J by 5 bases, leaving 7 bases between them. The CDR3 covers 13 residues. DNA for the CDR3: TGTGCCAGCAGTTTTGTGGTAACCGGGGAGCTGTTTTTT. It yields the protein CASSFVVTGELFF.

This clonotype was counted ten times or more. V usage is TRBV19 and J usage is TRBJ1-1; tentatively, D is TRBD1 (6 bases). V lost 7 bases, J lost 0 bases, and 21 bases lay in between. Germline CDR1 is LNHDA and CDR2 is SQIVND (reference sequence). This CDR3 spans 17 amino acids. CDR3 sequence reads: CASTRVGSGQMNTEAFF. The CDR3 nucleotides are TGTGCCAGTACAAGGGTCGGATCAGGACAGATGAACACTGAAGCTTTCTTT. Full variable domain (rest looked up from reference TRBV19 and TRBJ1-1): DGGITQSPKYLFRKEGQNVTLSCEQNLNHDAMYWYRQDPGQGLRLIYYSQIVNDFQKGDIAEGYSVSREKKESFPLTVTSAQKNPTAFYLCASTRVGSGQMNTEAFFGQGTRLTVV.

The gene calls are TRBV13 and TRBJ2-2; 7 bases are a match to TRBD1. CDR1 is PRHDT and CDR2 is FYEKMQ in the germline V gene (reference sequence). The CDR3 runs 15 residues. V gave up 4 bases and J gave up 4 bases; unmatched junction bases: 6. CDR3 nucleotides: TGTGCCAGCAGCTCCGAAAGGGACAGCACCGGGGAGCTGTTTTTT. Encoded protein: CASSSERDSTGELFF.

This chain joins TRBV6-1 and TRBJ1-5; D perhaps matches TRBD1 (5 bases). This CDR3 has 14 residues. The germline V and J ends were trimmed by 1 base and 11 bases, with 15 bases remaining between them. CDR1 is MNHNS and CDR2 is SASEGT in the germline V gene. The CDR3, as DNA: TGTGCCAGCAGTGAAGTTGCGGGGGGTCGGACCCAGCATTTT. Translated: CASSEVAGGRTQHF.

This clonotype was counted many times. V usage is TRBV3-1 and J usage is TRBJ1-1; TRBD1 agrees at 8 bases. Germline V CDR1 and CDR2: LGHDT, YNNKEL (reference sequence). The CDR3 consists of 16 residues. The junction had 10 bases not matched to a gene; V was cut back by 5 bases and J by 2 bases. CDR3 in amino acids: CASSAVRQGANTEAFF. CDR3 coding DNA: TGTGCCAGCAGCGCCGTGAGGCAGGGGGCAAACACTGAAGCTTTCTTT.

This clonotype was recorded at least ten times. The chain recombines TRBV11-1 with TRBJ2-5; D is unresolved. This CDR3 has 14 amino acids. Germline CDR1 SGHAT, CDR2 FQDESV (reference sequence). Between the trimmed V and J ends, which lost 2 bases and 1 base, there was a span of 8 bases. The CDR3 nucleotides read TGTGCCAGCAGCTTAACGGCAGCCCAAGAGACCCAGTACTTC. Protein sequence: CASSLTAAQETQYF.

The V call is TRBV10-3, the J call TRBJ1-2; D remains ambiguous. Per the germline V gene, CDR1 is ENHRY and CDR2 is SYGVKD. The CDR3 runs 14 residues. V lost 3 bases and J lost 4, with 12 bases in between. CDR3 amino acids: CAISDGLGVYGYTF. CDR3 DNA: TGTGCCATCAGTGATGGGTTAGGTGTCTATGGCTACACCTTC.

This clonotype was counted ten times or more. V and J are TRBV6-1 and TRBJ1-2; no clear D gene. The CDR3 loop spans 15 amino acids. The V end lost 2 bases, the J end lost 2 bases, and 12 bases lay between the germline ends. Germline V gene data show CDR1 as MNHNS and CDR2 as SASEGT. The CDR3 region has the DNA TGTGCCAGCAGTGAATCCAGGCAGGTCAACTATGGCTACACCTTC. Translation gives CASSESRQVNYGYTF.

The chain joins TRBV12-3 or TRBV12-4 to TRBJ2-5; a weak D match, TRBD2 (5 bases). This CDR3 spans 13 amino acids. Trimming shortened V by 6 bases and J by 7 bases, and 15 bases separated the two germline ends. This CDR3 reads CASRLRLEGTQYF. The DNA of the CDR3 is TGTGCCAGCAGACTGAGGCTCGAGGGGACCCAGTACTTC.

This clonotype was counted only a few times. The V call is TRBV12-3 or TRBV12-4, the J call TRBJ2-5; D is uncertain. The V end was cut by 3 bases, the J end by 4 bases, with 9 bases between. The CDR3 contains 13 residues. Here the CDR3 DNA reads TGTGCCAGCAGTTTCGGAGCTACAGAGACCCAGTACTTC. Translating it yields CASSFGATETQYF.

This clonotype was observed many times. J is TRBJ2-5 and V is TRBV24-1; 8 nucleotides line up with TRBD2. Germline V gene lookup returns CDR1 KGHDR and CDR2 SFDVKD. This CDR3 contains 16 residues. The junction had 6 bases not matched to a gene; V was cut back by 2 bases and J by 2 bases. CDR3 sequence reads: CATSDSSGRLQETQYF. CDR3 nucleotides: TGTGCCACCAGTGATTCCAGCGGGAGACTTCAAGAGACCCAGTACTTC.

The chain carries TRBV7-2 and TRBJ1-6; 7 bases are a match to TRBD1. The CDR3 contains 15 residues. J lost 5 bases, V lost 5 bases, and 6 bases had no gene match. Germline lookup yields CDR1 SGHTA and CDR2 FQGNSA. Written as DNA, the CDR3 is TGTGCCAGCAGCCTGCAGGGGGTCGATAATTCACCCCTCCACTTT. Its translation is CASSLQGVDNSPLHF.

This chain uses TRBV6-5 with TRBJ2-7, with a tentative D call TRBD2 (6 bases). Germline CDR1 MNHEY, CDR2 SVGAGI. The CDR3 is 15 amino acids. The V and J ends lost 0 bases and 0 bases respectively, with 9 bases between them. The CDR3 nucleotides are TGTGCCAGCAGTTACTCGAGCGGGTTCTCCTACGAGCAGTACTTC. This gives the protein CASSYSSGFSYEQYF.

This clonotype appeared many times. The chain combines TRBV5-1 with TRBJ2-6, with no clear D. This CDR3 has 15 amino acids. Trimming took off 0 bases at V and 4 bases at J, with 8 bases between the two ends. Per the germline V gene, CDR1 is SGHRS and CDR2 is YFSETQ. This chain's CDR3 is CASSLVWSGANVLTF. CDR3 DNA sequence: TGCGCCAGCAGCTTGGTTTGGTCCGGGGCCAACGTCCTGACTTTC. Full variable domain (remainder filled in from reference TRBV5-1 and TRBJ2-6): KAGVTQTPRYLIKTRGQQVTLSCSPISGHRSVSWYQQTPGQGLQFLFEYFSETQRNKGNFPGRFSGRQFSNSRSEMNVSTLELGDSALYLCASSLVWSGANVLTFGAGSRLTVL.

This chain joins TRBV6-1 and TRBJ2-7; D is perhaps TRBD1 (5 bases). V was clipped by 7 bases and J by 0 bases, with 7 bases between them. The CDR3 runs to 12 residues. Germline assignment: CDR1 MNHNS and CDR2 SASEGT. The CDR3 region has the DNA TGTGCCAGCATCGACAGCTCCTACGAGCAGTACTTC. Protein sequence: CASIDSSYEQYF.

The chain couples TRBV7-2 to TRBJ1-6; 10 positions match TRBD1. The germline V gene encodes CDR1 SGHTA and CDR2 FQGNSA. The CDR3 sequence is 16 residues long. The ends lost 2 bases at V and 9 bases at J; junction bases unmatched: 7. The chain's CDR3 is CASSLIGQGGISPLHF. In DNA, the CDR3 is TGTGCCAGCAGCTTAATAGGACAGGGGGGTATTTCACCCCTCCACTTT.

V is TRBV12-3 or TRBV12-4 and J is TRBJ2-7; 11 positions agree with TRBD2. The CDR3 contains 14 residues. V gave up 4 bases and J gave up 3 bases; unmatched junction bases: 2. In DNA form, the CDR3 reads TGTGCCAGCAGTTCTAGCGGGAGGAACTACGAGCAGTACTTC. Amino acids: CASSSSGRNYEQYF.

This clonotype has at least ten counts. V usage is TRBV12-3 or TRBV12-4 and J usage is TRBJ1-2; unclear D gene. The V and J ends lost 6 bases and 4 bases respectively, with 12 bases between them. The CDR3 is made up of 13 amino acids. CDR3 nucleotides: TGTGCCAGCAGCTCCCCAGGATCCTATGGCTACACCTTC. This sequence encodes CASSSPGSYGYTF.

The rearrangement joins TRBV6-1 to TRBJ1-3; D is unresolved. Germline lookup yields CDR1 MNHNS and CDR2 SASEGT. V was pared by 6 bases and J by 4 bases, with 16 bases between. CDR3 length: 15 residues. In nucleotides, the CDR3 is TGTGCCAGCAGCCCGGACGGCGTACCGGGAAACACCATATATTTT. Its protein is CASSPDGVPGNTIYF.

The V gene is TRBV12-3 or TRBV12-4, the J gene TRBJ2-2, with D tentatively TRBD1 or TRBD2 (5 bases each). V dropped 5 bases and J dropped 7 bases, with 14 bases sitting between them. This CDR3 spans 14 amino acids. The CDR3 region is CASSRTTGHGELFF. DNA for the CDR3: TGTGCCAGCAGTCGAACGACGGGGCACGGGGAGCTGTTTTTT.

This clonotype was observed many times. The CDR3 loop is CASSSPAGQGTEAFF. CDR3 bases: TGTGCCAGCAGCTCCCCGGCGGGACAGGGGACTGAAGCTTTCTTT. V and J are TRBV28 and TRBJ1-1; 10 nucleotides agree with TRBD1. The germline V gene encodes CDR1 MDHEN and CDR2 SYDVKM. The V segment lost 6 bases and the J segment 5 bases; nucleotides outside the gene matches: 9. The CDR3 runs 15 residues.

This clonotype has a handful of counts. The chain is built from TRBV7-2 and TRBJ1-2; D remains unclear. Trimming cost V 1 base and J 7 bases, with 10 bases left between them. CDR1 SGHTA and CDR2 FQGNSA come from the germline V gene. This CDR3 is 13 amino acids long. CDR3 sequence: CASSLVPSGGYTF. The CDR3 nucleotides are TGTGCCAGCAGCTTAGTACCCAGCGGTGGCTACACCTTC.

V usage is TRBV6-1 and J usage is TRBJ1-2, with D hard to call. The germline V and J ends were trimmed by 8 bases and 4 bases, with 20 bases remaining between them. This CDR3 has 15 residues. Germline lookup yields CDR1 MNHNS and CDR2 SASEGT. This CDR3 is CASGPVWREGYGYTF. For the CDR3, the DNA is TGTGCCAGCGGGCCCGTATGGAGGGAGGGCTATGGCTACACCTTC.